Listed below are T cell receptor beta chains from one sample, sequenced in a study of blood T cell repertoires in COVID-19. Sequencing was performed with immunoSEQ multiplex PCR; in TCRdb, only in-frame clones are kept and a portion is missing. This sample has roughly 250,000 clones; over 90% occur once, and the top ten carry 0.83%. The sample comprised peripheral blood. All receptors derive from a man in his thirties or forties with COVID-19, enrolled during active disease. CDR3s include the opening cysteine and the closing phenylalanine or tryptophan. D genes are given only for firm matches. Part of the rows lack a size; the others show once, few, many or a class for expanded clones.

abundance,j_gene,d_gene,v_gene,CDR3nt,CDR3aa
-,TRBJ1-3,TRBD1,TRBV3-1/TRBV3-2,TGTGCCAGCAGCCAAGAGGTGGGACAGTCTGGAAACACCATATATTTT,CASSQEVGQSGNTIYF
-,TRBJ1-2,TRBD1,TRBV3-1/TRBV3-2,TGTGCCAGCAGCCAAGTGACGGCAGGGGGTGGCTACACCTTC,CASSQVTAGGGYTF
-,TRBJ1-2,TRBD1,TRBV12-5,TGTGCTAGTGGGGAGCAGGGGGGAATCTATGGCTACACCTTC,CASGEQGGIYGYTF
-,TRBJ1-5,TRBD1,TRBV6-2/TRBV6-3,TGTGCCAGCAGTTACTCCGGACAGGGAACCTTCAATCAGCCCCAGCATTTT,CASSYSGQGTFNQPQHF
-,TRBJ2-1,-,TRBV19,TGTGCCAGTAGTATAGACGGCAGGGCGGACAGTGAGCAGTTCTTC,CASSIDGRADSEQFF
-,TRBJ1-2,TRBD1,TRBV11-2,TGTGCCAGCAGTCCACAGGGGTTTGGCTACACCTTC,CASSPQGFGYTF
-,TRBJ2-7,TRBD1,TRBV15,TGTGCCACCAGCAGGGGGGGAGGACAGGGGGCGAGGTACGAGCAGTACTTC,CATSRGGGQGARYEQYF
-,TRBJ1-2,-,TRBV5-1,TGCGCCAGCAGCCCCGCCGGGCAGACAGCCTATGGCTACACCTTC,CASSPAGQTAYGYTF
-,TRBJ2-4,-,TRBV6-5,TGTGCCAGCAGTTCTCAGGGCCCCAAAAACATTCAGTACTTC,CASSSQGPKNIQYF
few,TRBJ2-7,TRBD1,TRBV7-3,TGTGCCAGCAGCTTAATAGGGGGACAGACTTACGAGCAGTACTTC,CASSLIGGQTYEQYF
-,TRBJ1-5,TRBD1,TRBV6-5,TGTGCCAGCACTTGGGACAGGACCAATCAGCCCCAGCATTTT,CASTWDRTNQPQHF
-,TRBJ2-7,TRBD2,TRBV7-6,TGTGCCAGCAGCCCCGCGACTAGCGGGGTGTACGAGCAGTACTTC,CASSPATSGVYEQYF
-,TRBJ2-7,TRBD1,TRBV7-2,TGTGCCAGCAGCGAGGACAGGGAGCACGAGCAGTACTTC,CASSEDREHEQYF
-,TRBJ2-7,-,TRBV15,TGTGCCACCAGCAGAGATGTGGGGCGATCCCCCTACGAGCAGTACTTC,CATSRDVGRSPYEQYF
-,TRBJ1-5,TRBD1,TRBV5-5,TGTGCCAGCAGCTTGGATATAGCCCAGGGGGCTGGACAGCCCCAGCATTTT,CASSLDIAQGAGQPQHF
-,TRBJ1-1,TRBD1,TRBV9,TGTGCCAGCAGCGTAACGCCGGGACAGGGGTCCCTTAGGAACACTGAAGCTTTCTTT,CASSVTPGQGSLRNTEAFF
-,TRBJ2-2,TRBD1,TRBV24-1,TGTGCCACCAGTGACGGACAGGGGAGACCCGGGGAGCTGTTTTTT,CATSDGQGRPGELFF
-,TRBJ2-7,-,TRBV5-3,TGTGCCAGAAGCCTCACCTTCCCTAACGAGCAGTACTTC,CARSLTFPNEQYF
-,TRBJ1-2,-,TRBV10-3,TGTGCCATCAGTGATCATCGGAGTTCCTATGGCTACACCTTC,CAISDHRSSYGYTF
-,TRBJ1-5,-,TRBV19,TGTGCCAGTAGTCCCCCGGGGAGGGGGAGTGATCAGCCCCAGCATTTT,CASSPPGRGSDQPQHF
-,TRBJ1-3,TRBD1,TRBV4-1,TGCGCCAGCAGCCAACCTGCCAGGGGGAGTGGAAACACCATATATTTT,CASSQPARGSGNTIYF
-,TRBJ2-5,TRBD2,TRBV10-1,TGCGCCAGCAGTGATTGTCTAGCGGGGGGGCGGGCTGAGACCCAGTACTTC,CASSDCLAGGRAETQYF
-,TRBJ1-1,-,TRBV19,TGTGCCACGGGGGGCGCGGGAACTGAAGCTTTCTTT,CATGGAGTEAFF
-,TRBJ1-1,-,TRBV30,TGTGCCTGGAGGGGGAGGGTGGCTGAAGCTTTCTTT,CAWRGRVAEAFF
-,TRBJ2-7,TRBD1,TRBV5-5,TGTGCCAGCAGCTTGCACTTACCGGGACAGGGGTATGGCGAGCAGTACTTC,CASSLHLPGQGYGEQYF
-,TRBJ1-2,-,TRBV7-6,TGTGCCAGCAGCTTGGAGACGGGGGGTGGCTACACCTTC,CASSLETGGGYTF
-,TRBJ1-4,-,TRBV2,TGTGCCAGCAGTTTCCGGGGTTCTGGGGAAAAACTGTTTTTT,CASSFRGSGEKLFF
once,TRBJ1-2,-,TRBV12-3/TRBV12-4,TGTGCCACGGCGGGGATCCGTGGCTACACCTTC,CATAGIRGYTF
-,TRBJ1-3,-,TRBV19,TGTGCCAGTAGTATCCAGGGTGGGCTGGCTGGAAACACCATATATTTT,CASSIQGGLAGNTIYF
-,TRBJ1-2,-,TRBV5-6,TGTGCCAGCAGCCTGGGACTTAACTATGGCTACACCTTC,CASSLGLNYGYTF
-,TRBJ1-5,TRBD1,TRBV19,TGTGCCAGTAGCGAAACTGGACAGGGCTTCGGTCAGCCCCAGCATTTT,CASSETGQGFGQPQHF
-,TRBJ1-6,TRBD1,TRBV9,TGTGCCAGCAGCGTAGCACAGGGGAGGCATTCACCCCTCCACTTT,CASSVAQGRHSPLHF